This T cell receptor (beta chain) was profiled in a study of blood T cell repertoires in COVID-19 (dated by TCRdb to 2019 to 2021). A note on the overall study: Samples covering the acute and convalescent phases of COVID-19 were provided by collaborators in the United States, Italy and Spain. The material from the prospective study consisted of cDNA or gDNA derived from T cells, B-cell-depleted T cells, or PBMCs. Subjects who had been exposed to COVID-19, were actively infected with it, or had recovered from it provided the deeply sampled blood TCRbeta repertoires that made up the dataset. The repertoires were released in a freely available public database meant as a resource for research on the immune response to SARS-CoV-2. The samples were drawn from the first 160 participants of the ongoing ImmuneRACE study and from roughly 1,300 subjects provided by 6 global collaborators. Nearly every sample came with metadata listing a de-identified subject ID, COVID-19 status, age in years and sex. Where HLA class I and class II types were available, the types were taken from metadata supplied by the sample provider, not from assay-based typing.

Whole blood was collected in K2EDTA tubes by collaborating institutions according to the institutions' own protocols. Collaborator samples were shipped for TCRbeta analysis as frozen whole blood, isolated PBMCs, or DNA extracted from either sample type. TCRbeta CDR3 regions were amplified from genomic DNA using the immunoSEQ Assay, a bias-controlled multiplex PCR. The published analysis was carried out like this. The number of nucleated cells in each sample was estimated by amplification of reference gene primers within the assay. To quantify the absolute abundance of each unique TCRbeta CDR3 rearrangement, sequence reads were collapsed and filtered. Productive Simpson clonality was computed per sample as the square root of Simpson's diversity index over productive rearrangements. TCRdb carries this immuneACCESS record with in-frame sequences only. Its versions omit some clonotypes, under half of them owing to an unresolved V gene in the studies checked, with the rest unexplained. D and trimming were read from the DNA, whereas the V and J calls and clone size are those reported in that table. The sample profile shows around 91,000 clones; about 85% of them were found once. Around 12% of the sample goes to the ten largest clones.

The CDR3 sequence holds 12 residues, the cysteine and phenylalanine included. Only CDR3 DNA remains: 36 bases, in frame from the first base. Per the germline V gene (reference sequence), SEHNR is the CDR1 and FQNEAQ is the CDR2. Trimming costs V 5 bases and J 5 bases, and their ends lie 9 bases apart. For this clone: It lacks a known antigen. Base quality data are lacking; no much larger clone is found one base away.

Paper-wide results and their limitations: Clinical and demographic metadata were provided uncurated, with the amount varying by source and participant.

The sequencing sample was made of peripheral blood. This clonotype was obtained from a human donor in a cohort sampled during active COVID-19. The receptor chain draws on TRBV7-9 and TRBJ1-1; the D gene remains uncertain. The nucleotide sequence is given as TGTGCCAGCAGCCCATCGGGGACTGAAGCTTTCTTT. Translated, it gives CASSPSGTEAFF.